Described below is a single T cell receptor (beta chain) sequence and its context. These data belong to a study of CDR3 diversity in severe acne. TCRdb processed the PCR reads anew with MiXCR; each CDR3 protein has one entry. The sample yields about 100,000 distinct CDR3 sequences, roughly 51% seen once. The V end was cut by 4 bases, the J end by 1 base, with 14 bases between. There are 15 residues in the CDR3. Looked up from germline, CDR1 is SGDLS and CDR2 is YYNGEE. Sequencing input: blood. J is TRBJ1-2 and V is TRBV9, with D uncertain. The TCR sequence derives from a male donor with acne. CDR3 residues: CASSRLREYNYGYTF. In DNA, the CDR3 is TGTGCCAGCAGCCGCCTGCGTGAATATAACTATGGCTACACCTTC.